This TCR beta chain was captured by sequencing in a study of graft-versus-host responses after intestinal transplantation. Study-level background: All recipients were transplanted with multivisceral, liver-intestinal, or isolated intestinal grafts. Recipients uniformly received anti-thymocyte globulin induction, followed by tacrolimus and steroids for around 3 years.

The protocol was immunoSEQ multiplex PCR, while the TCRdb copy is restricted to in-frame clones and leaves out a portion. The table lists about 59,000 clones, roughly 93% of them singletons. Overall study results and limits: In patients with graft-donor T cell macrochimerism, allograft graft-versus-host to host-versus-graft clonal ratios were high. Among recipient marrow samples, GvH clones were found; some appeared first in ileum or blood.

Comments on this clone: Its antigen is as yet unknown.

The sample here was unstimulated CD4+ T cells sorted from spleen or lymph node cells, taken before transplant. This clonotype was obtained from a human donor who was the organ donor for an intestinal transplant.

This chain's CDR3 is CASSLVGDSGNTIYF. The CDR3, as DNA: TGCGCCAGCAGCTTGGTTGGGGACTCTGGAAACACCATATATTTT. This chain joins TRBV5-1 and TRBJ1-3; D remains ambiguous. Germline CDR1 SGHRS, CDR2 YFSETQ. The CDR3 runs 15 residues. Trimming stripped 0 bases from V and 0 bases from J, with 7 bases between.